Below are 13 T cell receptor beta chains sequenced from a single sample in a study of radiotherapy plus CTLA-4 blockade in lung cancer. Repertoires were generated with immunoSEQ multiplex PCR, while TCRdb's copy carries only in-frame clones and drops some. The sample carries approximately 47,000 clones, approximately 85% recorded once. The material sequenced was peripheral blood, taken from a patient treated with radiotherapy plus ipilimumab. The receptor source for this set is a human donor with non-small cell lung cancer who had stable disease on radiotherapy plus ipilimumab.

This chain links TRBV2 with TRBJ1-5; 9 bases map to TRBD1. Unmatched junction bases numbered 6, after V lost 7 bases and J lost 5 bases. CDR3 length: 14 amino acids. Germline assignment: CDR1 SNHLY and CDR2 FYNNEI. The CDR3 reads CASNPDRGYQPQHF. The DNA of the CDR3 is TGTGCCAGCAATCCGGACAGGGGCTATCAGCCCCAGCATTTT.

The chain couples TRBV25-1 to TRBJ1-4; the D is unclear. Trimming cost V 4 bases and J 4 bases, with 10 bases left between them. Germline-derived CDR1 and CDR2 are MGHDK and SYGVNS. The CDR3 totals 14 residues. CDR3 amino acids: CASSGRLDNEKLFF. Written as DNA, the CDR3 is TGTGCCAGCAGTGGGCGGTTAGATAATGAAAAACTGTTTTTT.

This clone was counted between two and nine times. This rearrangement joins TRBV15 to TRBJ2-2; TRBD2 matches at 7 bases. This CDR3 is 15 amino acids long. The V gene end was trimmed by 0 bases and the J gene end by 4 bases; junction bases not matched to a gene: 2. Germline V gene lookup returns CDR1 LNHNV and CDR2 YYDKDF (reference sequence). For the CDR3, the DNA is TGTGCCACCAGCAGAGATCGCGGGAGCACCGGGGAGCTGTTTTTT. Its protein is CATSRDRGSTGELFF.

The V and J genes are TRBV27 and TRBJ2-3; unclear D gene. V shed 3 bases and J shed 8 bases, with 12 bases lying between them. Germline V lookup: CDR1 MNHEY, CDR2 SMNVEV (reference sequence). The CDR3 has 13 residues. CDR3 residues: CASSLGRFLTQYF. The DNA of the CDR3 is TGTGCCAGCAGTTTGGGCAGGTTCCTTACGCAGTATTTT.

The J gene is TRBJ1-1, the V gene TRBV27, with D unresolved. The V and J ends lost 3 bases and 5 bases respectively, with 10 bases between them. The CDR3 is 13 amino acids. Germline CDR1 MNHEY, CDR2 SMNVEV (reference sequence). CDR3: CASSFTQETEAFF. The DNA of the CDR3 is TGTGCCAGCAGTTTCACCCAGGAAACTGAAGCTTTCTTT.

The chain employs TRBV6-1 and TRBJ1-1, with D tentatively TRBD1 (5 bases). The germline gives CDR1 MNHNS, CDR2 SASEGT. The ends were cut back, 0 bases at V and 2 bases at J, with 19 bases in the middle. This CDR3 region has 18 residues. The CDR3 is CASSEAGWVAGSNTEAFF. The DNA for the CDR3 is TGTGCCAGCAGTGAAGCCGGTTGGGTGGCAGGGTCTAACACTGAAGCTTTCTTT.

The chain carries TRBV12-2 and TRBJ1-2; the D call TRBD1 from the table was never checked on the DNA. TRBV12-2 is given as a pseudogene. This CDR3 contains 13 residues. This CDR3 reads CASRLERGYGYTF. Written as DNA, the CDR3 is TGTGCAAGTCGCTTAGAAAGGGGCTATGGCTACACCTTC.

This rearrangement joins TRBV27 to TRBJ1-1; the D is unclear. CDR3 length equals 14 residues. Germline-derived CDR1 and CDR2 are MNHEY and SMNVEV (reference sequence). With 3 bases removed from V and 4 bases from J, the gap between germline ends came to 12 bases. CDR3 residues: CASSLNPGGTEAFF. Here the CDR3 DNA reads TGTGCCAGCAGTTTGAACCCCGGCGGCACTGAAGCTTTCTTT.

This rearrangement joins TRBV6-8 to TRBJ2-1, with D unclear. The CDR3 spans 11 residues. Trimming took off 9 bases at V and 1 base at J, with 4 bases between the two ends. The germline V gene has CDR1 MNHGY and CDR2 SAAAGT. The CDR3 protein is CARQSYNEQFF. DNA of the CDR3: TGTGCCAGACAATCCTACAATGAGCAGTTCTTC.

The chain links TRBV11-2 to TRBJ2-7, with D unclear. Germline V CDR1 and CDR2: SGHAT, FQNNGV. Between the trimmed V and J ends, which lost 0 bases and 0 bases, there was a span of 18 bases. CDR3 length: 18 amino acids. The CDR3 sequence: CASSLDPSREVTSYEQYF. The CDR3 nucleotides read TGTGCCAGCAGCTTAGATCCCTCTCGAGAGGTCACCTCCTACGAGCAGTACTTC.

The chain carries TRBV28 and TRBJ2-7, with 8 bases that match TRBD2. Germline V CDR1 and CDR2: MDHEN, SYDVKM. The CDR3 is 14 residues long. The junction had 12 bases not matched to a gene; V was cut back by 7 bases and J by 7 bases. DNA of the CDR3: TGTGCCAGCACCCCCGGGACTAGAGTCTGGGAGCAGTACTTC. Its translation is CASTPGTRVWEQYF.

This clone has just one count. This chain uses TRBV27 with TRBJ1-4, with TRBD1 as a possible D gene (6 bases). The CDR3 loop spans 15 amino acids. V was cut by 8 bases and J by 8 bases, with 21 bases left in between. Germline assignment: CDR1 MNHEY and CDR2 SMNVEV (reference sequence). The DNA for the CDR3 is TGTGCCAGCTACAAACGACAGGTACGTGGGGAAAAACTGTTTTTT. Residues: CASYKRQVRGEKLFF.

Concerning this clone: At one end the junction does not follow the germline gene, possibly because of a read error. J is TRBJ2-5 and V is TRBV28, with D maybe TRBD1 (6 bases). CDR1 is MDHEN, CDR2 SYDVKM, per germline. The CDR3 sequence is 14 residues long. The CDR3 protein is CASSLYRAQESQYF. The DNA of the CDR3 is TGTGCCAGCAGTTTATACAGGGCCCAAGAGTCCCAGTACTTC.